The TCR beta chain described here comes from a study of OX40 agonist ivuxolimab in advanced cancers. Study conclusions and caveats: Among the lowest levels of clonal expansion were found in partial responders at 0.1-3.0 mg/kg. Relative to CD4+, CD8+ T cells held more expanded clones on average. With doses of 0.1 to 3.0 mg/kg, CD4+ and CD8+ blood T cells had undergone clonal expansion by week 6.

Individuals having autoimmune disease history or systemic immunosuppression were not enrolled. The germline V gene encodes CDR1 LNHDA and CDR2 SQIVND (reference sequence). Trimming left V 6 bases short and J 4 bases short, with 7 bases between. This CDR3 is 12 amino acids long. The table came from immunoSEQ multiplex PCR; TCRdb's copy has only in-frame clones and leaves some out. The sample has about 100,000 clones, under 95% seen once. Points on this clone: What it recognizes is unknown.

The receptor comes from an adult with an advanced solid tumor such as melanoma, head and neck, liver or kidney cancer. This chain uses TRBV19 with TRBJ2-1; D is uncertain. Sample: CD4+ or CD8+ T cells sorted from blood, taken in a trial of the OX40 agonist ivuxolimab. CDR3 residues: CASRTLYNEQFF. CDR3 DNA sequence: TGTGCCAGTAGAACATTATACAATGAGCAGTTCTTC.